The 13 T cell receptor beta chains below all came from one sample that was sequenced in a study of shared clonotypes between healthy human individuals. Naive CD8 cells were CD45RO-negative, positively selected for CCR7, excluding terminally differentiated effector memory CD45RA+ cells. The assay was immunoSEQ multiplex PCR, and TCRdb's table has in-frame clones only and misses some. The table shows 450,000 to 700,000 clones, with over 95% occurring only once. Sequences were obtained from naive CD8+ T cells sorted from blood. These receptor sequences come from a woman younger than 45 in good health.

The chain recombines TRBV12-5 with TRBJ1-2; TRBD1 is a possible D gene (6 bases). CDR1 LGHNT and CDR2 FRNRAP come from the germline V gene. Trimming cost V 5 bases and J 4 bases, with 14 bases left between them. CDR3 length: 14 amino acids. The CDR3 reads CASGPDRLGYGYTF. The CDR3 region has the DNA TGTGCTAGTGGTCCCGACAGGTTGGGCTATGGCTACACCTTC.

This chain joins TRBV5-6 and TRBJ1-4; D might be TRBD1 (5 bases). The germline V gene has CDR1 SGHDT and CDR2 YYEEEE. The length of the CDR3 is 14 residues. Deletions cut 2 bases from V and 2 bases from J, with 7 bases between. In nucleotides, the CDR3 is TGTGCCAGCAGCTTAAGACAGACTAATGAAAAACTGTTTTTT. Its protein product is CASSLRQTNEKLFF.

The rearrangement links TRBV28 to TRBJ2-7; the D gene is possibly TRBD2 (6 bases). The CDR3 consists of 15 residues. The V end lost 1 base, the J end lost 6 bases, and 16 bases lay between the germline ends. CDR1 and CDR2 from the germline V gene are MDHEN and SYDVKM. CDR3 sequence: CASSLFHGSRAEQYF. The CDR3 region has the DNA TGTGCCAGCAGTTTATTCCACGGGAGTCGCGCCGAGCAGTACTTC.

V and J are TRBV7-2 and TRBJ2-5, with TRBD1 identical over 10 bases. The J call may be wrong; the DNA end is better matched by TRBJ2-7. CDR3 length equals 15 residues. The germline CDR1 and CDR2 sequences are SGHTA and FQGNSA. The CDR3, as DNA: TGTGCCAGCAGCTCGTACGGGACAGGGGACTACGAGCAGTACTTC. Amino acid sequence: CASSSYGTGDYEQYF.

This clone showed up just once. V and J are TRBV28 and TRBJ1-1, with D possibly TRBD1 on 6 matching bases. The CDR3 sequence is 15 residues long. Germline lookup yields CDR1 MDHEN and CDR2 SYDVKM. Deletions cut 5 bases from V and 3 bases from J, with 16 bases between. CDR3 coding DNA: TGTGCCAGCAGTCCCGGTGGTACAGGGTACACTGAAGCTTTCTTT. Translating it yields CASSPGGTGYTEAFF.

The V call is TRBV28, the J call TRBJ1-5; D might be TRBD1 (5 bases). V was trimmed by 5 bases and J by 2 bases, leaving 16 bases between them. Germline assignment: CDR1 MDHEN and CDR2 SYDVKM. The CDR3 extends over 16 amino acids. CDR3 residues: CASSTNRDSGNQPQHF. The DNA for the CDR3 is TGTGCCAGCAGTACCAATCGCGACAGTGGCAATCAGCCCCAGCATTTT.

Points on this clone: This CDR3 is also generated by other DNA sequences in the sample. The rearrangement joins TRBV27 to TRBJ2-7; tentatively, D is TRBD2 (5 bases). Germline CDR1 and CDR2: MNHEY and SMNVEV (reference sequence). V gave up 0 bases and J gave up 5 bases, with 8 bases separating them. CDR3 size: 13 residues. CDR3 sequence: CASSLSRAHEQYF. The CDR3, as DNA: TGTGCCAGCAGTTTATCGAGGGCCCACGAGCAGTACTTC.

In the case of this clone: This same CDR3 is encoded by further DNA sequences in the sample. The chain is built from TRBV28 and TRBJ2-7; weak D call: TRBD2 (6 bases). V lost 5 bases and J lost 7, with 12 bases in between. Germline CDR1 MDHEN, CDR2 SYDVKM. The CDR3 is made up of 12 amino acids. CDR3 in DNA: TGTGCCAGCAGTCCCGGGAGCACAGAGCAGTACTTC. Translating gives CASSPGSTEQYF. The variable domain in full, completed from reference TRBV28 and TRBJ2-7, reads DVKVTQSSRYLVKRTGEKVFLECVQDMDHENMFWYRQDPGLGLRLIYFSYDVKMKEKGDIPEGYSVSREKKERFSLILESASTNQTSMYLCASSPGSTEQYFGPGTRLTVT.

The chain uses TRBV19 and TRBJ2-4; D is possibly TRBD1 (5 bases). The CDR3 length is 18 residues. Trimming took off 0 bases at V and 1 base at J, with 16 bases between the two ends. From germline, CDR1 is LNHDA and CDR2 SQIVND (reference sequence). The DNA of the CDR3 is TGTGCCAGTAGTATAGATGGTAGGTGGGGCGAGGCCAAAAACATTCAGTACTTC. The encoded protein is CASSIDGRWGEAKNIQYF.

For this clone: Within the sample, other DNA sequences also encode this same CDR3. The chain carries TRBV27 and TRBJ2-3, with unresolved D. There are 13 residues in the CDR3. From germline, CDR1 is MNHEY and CDR2 SMNVEV (reference sequence). V lost 2 bases, J lost 2 bases, and 5 bases lay in between. This chain's CDR3 is CASSLAATDTQYF. The CDR3 DNA sequence: TGTGCCAGCAGTTTAGCGGCCACAGATACGCAGTATTTT.

The chain combines TRBV9 with TRBJ2-5; 8 bases map to TRBD2. Germline values: CDR1 SGDLS, CDR2 YYNGEE. The CDR3 is 16 residues long. J was trimmed by 1 base and V by 4 bases; bases with no gene match: 9. CDR3 protein: CASSSQAGAPQETQYF. The CDR3 DNA reads TGTGCCAGCAGCTCACAAGCGGGAGCCCCCCAAGAGACCCAGTACTTC.

V and J are TRBV27 and TRBJ2-2; D may be TRBD2 (5 bases). Per germline, CDR1 MNHEY and CDR2 SMNVEV (reference sequence). This CDR3 region has 15 residues. Between the trimmed V and J ends, which lost 1 base and 0 bases, there was a span of 6 bases. In DNA, the CDR3 is TGTGCCAGCAGTTTATACGGGACGAACACCGGGGAGCTGTTTTTT. As protein: CASSLYGTNTGELFF.

Concerning this clone itself: The same CDR3 arises from other DNA sequences in this sample as well. The CDR3 reads CASSLANEQFF. The CDR3 bases are TGTGCCAGCAGTTTAGCCAATGAGCAGTTCTTC. This sequence joins TRBV27 and TRBJ2-1; D uncertain. The CDR3 spans 11 residues. Germline V gene sequence: CDR1 MNHEY, CDR2 SMNVEV (reference sequence). V was shortened by 2 bases and J by 6 bases, with 2 bases between the two germline ends.